The source of this TCR beta chain is a study of T-cell memory formation after mild COVID-19 (dated by TCRdb to 2020 to 2022). General notes on the study: TCR sequence clusters from the two donors were found to be largely donor specific. Longitudinal TCRalpha and TCRbeta repertoire sequencing tracked T-cell clones expanding and contracting after mild COVID-19 in a couple of donors. The cohort comprised two young, previously healthy adult volunteers, one female and one male.

The instrument was an Illumina NovaSeq 6000. Using 5'RACE with constant-segment primers, TCRalpha and TCRbeta cDNA libraries were constructed, with sample barcodes and unique molecular identifiers added in the process. RNA was extracted from every sample with Trizol reagent. Amplification of the libraries took two PCR steps, and the second step added a second sample barcode plus Illumina TruSeq adapters. Sequencing of the libraries was done on an Illumina NovaSeq, producing 2 x 150 bp paired-end reads. As for the authors' bioinformatics: Reads were demultiplexed and collapsed into UMI-guided consensus sequences with migec v1.2.7. Using mixcr v2.1.11, UMI consensuses were aligned to TRA and TRB V and J templates and then assembled into clonotypes. Expanded or contracted clonotypes were those called significant by both edgeR and NoisET, with noise models trained on biological replicates. For edgeR calls, the cutoffs were a false discovery rate-adjusted p below 0.01 and a log2 fold-change threshold of 1. As an exploratory analysis of dynamics, max-normalized trajectories of the 1000 most abundant clonotypes were examined with PCA combined with hierarchical clustering. Each responding clone was given a CD4 or CD8 phenotype based on the CD4+ and CD8+ repertoires, which had been sequenced separately. TCRdb took the public reads, trimmed them with fastp at Q25, ran MiXCR for clone calling and kept in-frame beta chains. Here each entry gathers all rows of one CDR3 protein and keeps the most common genes and DNA. The V and J calls were not made by the authors but by TCRdb's processing. Here the sample has 550,000 to 700,000 distinct CDR3 sequences; approximately 18% occur a single time. The ten largest account for about 12% of the sample.

Ficoll-Paque density gradient centrifugation was used to isolate PBMCs. Broad study findings and their caveats: Contracting CD4+ clones were located mainly in the CM and EM memory subsets, whereas CD8+ clones were found to be enriched in EMRA. The study included only a couple of mild cases, and larger cohorts that include severe cases with pre-infection samples were judged to be necessary. Some responding clones were detected in pre-infection memory, suggesting pre-existing cross-reactive memory T cells joined the SARS-CoV-2 response. SARS-CoV-2 specificity of the second-wave clones peaking on day 37 was not confirmed. Clones contracting from day 15 to 85 had balanced CD4/CD8 phenotypes, while a second wave expanding from day 15 to 37 was biased towards CD4+.

Of note for this clonotype: It lacks a known antigen. No much larger clone exists at a distance of one base, and base qualities are not known.

For CDR1 and CDR2, the germline V gene lists KGHSH and LQKENI. V and J lose 2 bases and 0 bases, and a span of 9 bases separates them. Inclusive of the bounding cysteine and phenylalanine, the CDR3 is 15 residues long. Only the CDR3 portion is preserved as DNA: 45 bases, with reading frame beginning at the first base. The TCR was taken from an adult woman who had mild COVID-19 (a few samples of this study predate the infection). The sample titles of this study are shuffled in the database, so cell type and time point are left out; the donor was told from shared clones. What was sequenced was PBMCs or a T cell subset sorted from them (not recorded which). This sequence uses TRBV18 and TRBJ2-3, with TRBD1 as a weak D call on 6 bases. The CDR3 reads as follows: CASSPLTGSTDTQYF. DNA sequence: TGTGCCAGCTCACCATTGACAGGTAGCACAGATACGCAGTATTTT.